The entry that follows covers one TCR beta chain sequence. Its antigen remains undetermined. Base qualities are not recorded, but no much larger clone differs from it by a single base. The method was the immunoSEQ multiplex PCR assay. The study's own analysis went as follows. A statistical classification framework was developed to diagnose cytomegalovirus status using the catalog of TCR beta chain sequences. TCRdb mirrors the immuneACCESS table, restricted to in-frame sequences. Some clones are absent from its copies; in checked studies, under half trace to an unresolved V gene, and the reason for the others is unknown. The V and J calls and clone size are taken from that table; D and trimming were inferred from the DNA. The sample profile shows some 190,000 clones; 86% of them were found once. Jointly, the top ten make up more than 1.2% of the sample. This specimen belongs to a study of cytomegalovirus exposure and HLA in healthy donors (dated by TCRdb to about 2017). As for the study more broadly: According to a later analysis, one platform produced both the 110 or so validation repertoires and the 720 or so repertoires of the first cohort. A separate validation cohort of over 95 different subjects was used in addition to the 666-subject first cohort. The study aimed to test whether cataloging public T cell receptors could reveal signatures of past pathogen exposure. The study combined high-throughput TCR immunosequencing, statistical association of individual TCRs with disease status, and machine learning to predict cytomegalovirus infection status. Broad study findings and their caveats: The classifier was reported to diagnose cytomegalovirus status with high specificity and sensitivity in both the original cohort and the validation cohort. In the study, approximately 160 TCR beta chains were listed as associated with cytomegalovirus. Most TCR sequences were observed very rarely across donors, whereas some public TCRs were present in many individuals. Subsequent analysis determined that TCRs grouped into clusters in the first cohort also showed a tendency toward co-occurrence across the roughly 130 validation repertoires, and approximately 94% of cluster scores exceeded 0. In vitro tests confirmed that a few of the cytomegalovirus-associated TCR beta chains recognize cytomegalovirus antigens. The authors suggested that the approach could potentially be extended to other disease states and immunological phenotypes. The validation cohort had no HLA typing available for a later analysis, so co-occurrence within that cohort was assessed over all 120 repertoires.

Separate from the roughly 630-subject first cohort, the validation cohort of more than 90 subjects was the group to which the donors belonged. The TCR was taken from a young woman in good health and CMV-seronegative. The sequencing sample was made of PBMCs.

The CDR3 region has the sequence CASSFPGGAEQYF. The nucleotides are TGTGCCAGCAGCTTTCCGGGGGGAGCCGAGCAGTACTTC. Recombination connected TRBV5-5 to TRBJ2-7; TRBD2 agrees with 7 junctional bases. V lost 2 bases and J lost 6 bases, and the count of bases not matched to a germline gene is 5. The germline V gene (reference sequence) gives CDR1 as SGHKS and CDR2 as YYEKEE. The CDR3 covers 13 residues, taking in both the cysteine and the phenylalanine. CDR3 DNA only is kept here, 39 bases in frame from base 1.